This T cell receptor (beta chain) was identified in a study of blood T cell repertoires in COVID-19. Overall study context: Sources were T cells, B-cell-depleted T cells, or PBMCs; the material itself was cDNA or gDNA.

Losses at the gene ends were 5 bases for V and 1 base for J; bases not matched to a gene: 8. The CDR3 has 16 residues. The V gene's germline CDR1 is SGHTA and CDR2 FQGNSA. Individuals drawn from 24 US areas were roughly 18 to 100 years old. The study assigned cohorts using participant-reported clinical history. Sequenced by immunoSEQ multiplex PCR; TCRdb stores in-frame clones only, minus some. The repertoire holds 82,000 or so clones, with about 89% as singletons. This clonotype was obtained from a woman aged 50 to 60 with acute COVID-19. The chain links TRBV7-2 to TRBJ2-5; TRBD2 matches 9 bases. Sequenced sample: PBMCs or T cells enriched from blood (not recorded which). CDR3 loop: CASSLTSGGFQETQYF. In nucleotides, the CDR3 is TGTGCCAGCAGCCTGACTAGCGGAGGATTCCAAGAGACCCAGTACTTC.